This T cell receptor beta chain stems from a study of response to subunit inactivated influenza vaccine (dated by TCRdb to the late 2010s). With respect to the entire study: Deep quantitative T cell receptor repertoire profiling was used in the study to track responses to a trivalent subunit inactivated influenza vaccine.

The method was RT-PCR. The run used an Illumina HiSeq 2500. TCRdb reworked the public reads: Q25 trimming with fastp, MiXCR clone assembly, productive beta chains retained. Each CDR3 protein appears once, grouped with its most common genes and DNA. The sample table shows 540,000 or so distinct CDR3 sequences, and 10% to 15% are seen once. In total, the top ten clones hold over 10% of the sample. Clipping removes 0 bases from V and 4 bases from J, with 14 as the unmatched junction base count. Spanning cysteine to phenylalanine, the CDR3 consists of 19 amino acids. The sequence is cut down to CDR3 DNA, 57 bases in frame from base 1. CDR1 and CDR2, looked up from the germline V gene, are LGHNA and YNFKEQ. As regards this clonotype: Its binding antigen is unknown. No per-base quality is available; no much larger clone lies one base away.

The paper's findings and limits, for the study overall: The authors suggested that each seasonal influenza vaccination may recruit only a limited number of new T cells.

The sample's time point label, decoded: 45 days after influenza vaccine administration. This TCR came from a man aged 50-59 years who received an inactivated influenza vaccine. Donor details come from another sample of the same person, matched by shared clones. The sequencing used PBMCs from blood, collected roughly 6 weeks after vaccination. The chain links TRBV4-2 with TRBJ2-5; 10 bases in between match TRBD2. This receptor has the CDR3 CASSQDGASGSVVGETQYF. The sequence in DNA is TGTGCCAGCAGCCAAGACGGGGCTAGCGGGAGTGTGGTGGGAGAGACCCAGTACTTC.